The rows below give T cell receptor beta chains drawn from one sample of a study of T cell responses to AZD1222 COVID-19 vaccine. Clones were read by immunoSEQ multiplex PCR, and TCRdb kept only the in-frame ones, dropping some. The repertoire holds roughly 62,000 clones, with about 74% as singletons. The sample was peripheral blood, taken on day 0 of AZD1222 vaccination. All receptors come from an adult in good health. The CDR3 runs from the conserved cysteine through the conserved F or W. The D gene is left open where the match is weak. Only some rows state a clone size, as once, few, many or a class for expanded clones.

size: -
D: -
length: 14
V: TRBV7-9
J: TRBJ2-7
DNA: TGTGCCAGCAGCCCAGGTACTAGCTCCTACGAGCAGTACTTC
CDR3: CASSPGTSSYEQYF

size: -
D: -
length: 13
V: TRBV7-9
J: TRBJ2-7
DNA: TGTGCCAGCCGAGCCGACAGTGCCTACGAGCAGTACTTC
CDR3: CASRADSAYEQYF

size: -
D: -
length: 12
V: TRBV2
J: TRBJ1-5
DNA: TGTGCCAGCAGTAAGTCGAATCAGCCCCAGCATTTT
CDR3: CASSKSNQPQHF

size: -
D: -
length: 14
V: TRBV19
J: TRBJ2-6
DNA: TGTGCCAGTAGCTCCCGCGAAGAAGCCAACGTCCTGACTTTC
CDR3: CASSSREEANVLTF

size: -
D: -
length: 15
V: TRBV2
J: TRBJ2-2
DNA: TGTGCCAGCAGGGGTGGGTCAGACTACACCGGGGAGCTGTTTTTT
CDR3: CASRGGSDYTGELFF

size: -
D: TRBD2
length: 14
V: TRBV9
J: TRBJ2-7
DNA: TGTGCCAGCGGGACTAGCGGGGGTCCCTGGGAGCAGTACTTC
CDR3: CASGTSGGPWEQYF

size: -
D: TRBD2
length: 15
V: TRBV2
J: TRBJ2-2
DNA: TGTGCCAGCAGGCGACTAGCGGGGGTCGCCGGGGAGCTGTTTTTT
CDR3: CASRRLAGVAGELFF

size: -
D: TRBD1
length: 16
V: TRBV28
J: TRBJ1-5
DNA: TGTGCCAGCCGACAGGGTGGGGACCATAGCAATCAGCCCCAGCATTTT
CDR3: CASRQGGDHSNQPQHF

size: -
D: -
length: 15
V: TRBV7-3
J: TRBJ1-5
DNA: TGTGCCAGCAGCTTAACGGGACCGGCCGACCAGCCCCAGCATTTT
CDR3: CASSLTGPADQPQHF

size: -
D: TRBD1
length: 17
V: TRBV25-1
J: TRBJ1-2
DNA: TGTGCCAGCAGTGATTGGACAGGGGGCTCGGGCAACTATGGCTACACCTTC
CDR3: CASSDWTGGSGNYGYTF

size: -
D: -
length: 13
V: TRBV7-9
J: TRBJ2-7
DNA: TGTGCCAGCACCCTCCGCGGGGTTGACGAGCAGTACTTC
CDR3: CASTLRGVDEQYF

size: -
D: -
length: 16
V: TRBV7-9
J: TRBJ1-4
DNA: TGTGCCAGCAGCTTCGGACCGGGACAAACTAATGAAAAACTGTTTTTT
CDR3: CASSFGPGQTNEKLFF

size: few
D: -
length: 18
V: TRBV4-3
J: TRBJ1-3
DNA: TGCGCCAGCAGCCAAGATGGGGCCTCACGGGGTAGAGGAGACACCATATATTTT
CDR3: CASSQDGASRGRGDTIYF

size: -
D: -
length: 14
V: TRBV3-1/TRBV3-2
J: TRBJ1-5
DNA: TGTGCCAGCAGCCCCCTAGCGAGCAATCAGCCCCAGCATTTT
CDR3: CASSPLASNQPQHF

size: -
D: -
length: 15
V: TRBV7-9
J: TRBJ2-7
DNA: TGTGCCAGCAGCCAGGCCCCGGGACACGGCTACGAGCAGTACTTC
CDR3: CASSQAPGHGYEQYF

size: -
D: TRBD1
length: 15
V: TRBV7-9
J: TRBJ2-2
DNA: TGTGCCAGCAGCACCGACAGGGGTGGGACCGGGGAGCTGTTTTTT
CDR3: CASSTDRGGTGELFF

size: -
D: TRBD2
length: 16
V: TRBV7-7
J: TRBJ2-2
DNA: TGTGCCAGCAGCAAAGGGACTAGCGGGAACACCGGGGAGCTGTTTTTT
CDR3: CASSKGTSGNTGELFF

size: -
D: -
length: 13
V: TRBV6-2/TRBV6-3
J: TRBJ1-5
DNA: TGTGCCAGCAGTTATGGGGTCAATCAGCCCCAGCATTTT
CDR3: CASSYGVNQPQHF

size: -
D: -
length: 13
V: TRBV28
J: TRBJ1-1
DNA: TGTGCCAGCAGTTTGGGGGCGAACACTGAAGCTTTCTTT
CDR3: CASSLGANTEAFF

size: few
D: -
length: 13
V: TRBV7-2
J: TRBJ1-1
DNA: TGTGCCAGCAGCGCGACATGGAACACTGAAGCTTTCTTT
CDR3: CASSATWNTEAFF

size: -
D: -
length: 12
V: TRBV27
J: TRBJ2-7
DNA: TGTGCCTCAGGTTCCGCTTCCTACGAGCAGTACTTC
CDR3: CASGSASYEQYF

size: once
D: -
length: 15
V: TRBV7-2
J: TRBJ2-3
DNA: TGTGCCAGCAGCTTAAACTACAGAAGCACAGATACGCAGTATTTT
CDR3: CASSLNYRSTDTQYF

size: -
D: -
length: 13
V: TRBV5-4
J: TRBJ1-5
DNA: TGTGCCAGCAGCTTAGAGAGCAATCAGCCCCAGCATTTT
CDR3: CASSLESNQPQHF

size: few
D: -
length: 15
V: TRBV5-1
J: TRBJ1-1
DNA: TGCGCCAGCAGCTACCAGACCCTCGGGGACACTGAAGCTTTCTTT
CDR3: CASSYQTLGDTEAFF

size: -
D: -
length: 12
V: TRBV7-9
J: TRBJ1-5
DNA: TGTGCCAGCAGCTTCGGAGGGCAGCCCCAGCATTTT
CDR3: CASSFGGQPQHF

size: -
D: -
length: 14
V: TRBV7-2
J: TRBJ1-5
DNA: TGTGCCAGCAGCCTCGATAATAGCAATCAGCCCCAGCATTTT
CDR3: CASSLDNSNQPQHF

size: -
D: -
length: 15
V: TRBV6-6
J: TRBJ2-3
DNA: TGTGCCAGCAGTGCTAGCGGAGGGGGACAGGATACGCAGTATTTT
CDR3: CASSASGGGQDTQYF

size: -
D: -
length: 12
V: TRBV20-1
J: TRBJ1-1
DNA: TGCAGTGCTAGTATCGCGTTGGCTGAAGCTTTCTTT
CDR3: CSASIALAEAFF

size: -
D: -
length: 12
V: TRBV7-2
J: TRBJ2-7
DNA: TGTGCCAGCAGCTTAAGAGGTTACGAGCAGTACTTC
CDR3: CASSLRGYEQYF

size: medium-sized
D: -
length: 12
V: TRBV7-9
J: TRBJ2-5
DNA: TGTGCCAGCAGCCCGGACGGGGAGACCCAGTACTTC
CDR3: CASSPDGETQYF

size: once
D: -
length: 16
V: TRBV4-2
J: TRBJ1-4
DNA: TGTGCCAGCAGCCAAAAGCAGGGCCCGACTAATGAAAAACTGTTTTTT
CDR3: CASSQKQGPTNEKLFF

size: -
D: -
length: 12
V: TRBV5-1
J: TRBJ2-7
DNA: TGCGCCAGCAGCTTGGCAGGGAGCGAGCAGTACTTC
CDR3: CASSLAGSEQYF

size: -
D: -
length: 13
V: TRBV3-1/TRBV3-2
J: TRBJ1-5
DNA: TGTGCCAGCAGCCAAGCCGGCAATCAGCCCCAGCATTTT
CDR3: CASSQAGNQPQHF

size: -
D: -
length: 16
V: TRBV4-1
J: TRBJ2-5
DNA: TGCGCCAGCAGCCATCCGGGGGACAGCCAGGAGGAGACCCAGTACTTC
CDR3: CASSHPGDSQEETQYF

size: -
D: -
length: 13
V: TRBV29-1
J: TRBJ1-2
DNA: TGCAGCGTTGAAGGCCAGGGGTTCTATGGCTACACCTTC
CDR3: CSVEGQGFYGYTF

size: -
D: -
length: 14
V: TRBV3-1/TRBV3-2
J: TRBJ1-2
DNA: TGTGCCAGCAGCTCTATATCCCCGAACTATGGCTACACCTTC
CDR3: CASSSISPNYGYTF

size: -
D: -
length: 19
V: TRBV5-1
J: TRBJ1-6
DNA: TGCGCCAGCAGCTTGGTGGCACAGGTCCACTCCTCCTATAATTCACCCCTCCACTTT
CDR3: CASSLVAQVHSSYNSPLHF

size: -
D: TRBD1
length: 15
V: TRBV5-1
J: TRBJ1-1
DNA: TGCGCCAGCAGCTTGATGACAGGGGGCCGGACTGAAGCTTTCTTT
CDR3: CASSLMTGGRTEAFF

size: -
D: TRBD1
length: 14
V: TRBV2
J: TRBJ1-2
DNA: TGTGCCAGCAGCGGACAGGGGCCCACCTATGGCTACACCTTC
CDR3: CASSGQGPTYGYTF

size: once
D: TRBD1
length: 15
V: TRBV19
J: TRBJ2-2
DNA: TGTGCCAGTAGTACCGGACAGGGGGCCACCGGGGAGCTGTTTTTT
CDR3: CASSTGQGATGELFF